This T cell receptor beta chain derives from a study of immune evolution from preneoplasia to lung adenocarcinoma. As for the study in general: HLA loss of heterozygosity: roughly 6.6% AIS, about 15% MIA, approximately 35% ADC, none AAH.

This clone was detected only a few times. Its antigen is unknown. The CDR3 has 14 residues. Per germline, CDR1 SNHLY and CDR2 FYNNEI. Trimming at V came to 5 bases and at J to 7 bases, leaving 8 bases not matched to a gene. Points from the study as a whole: Later-stage lesions appeared to have more T cells, more diversity, less clonality.

Two lung cancer pathologists independently confirmed each histologic diagnosis. The method was immunoSEQ multiplex PCR; TCRdb's version includes in-frame clones alone and lacks a portion of them. The sample records approximately 12,000 clones, 86% being singletons. The source is an older person with invasive lung adenocarcinoma. The sample was FFPE invasive lung adenocarcinoma tissue. The chain carries TRBV2 and TRBJ2-1; 7 bases are a match to TRBD1. The CDR3 DNA reads as TGTGCCAGCAGTCCAGACAGGGTGGAGAATGAGCAGTTCTTC. Its protein product is CASSPDRVENEQFF.